Listed here is a single T cell receptor (beta chain). This receptor's antigen is unknown. Per-base quality was not reported, and no clone a single base away is much larger than it. The trim is 5 bases for V and 3 bases for J, with a gap of 13 bases between the germline ends. CDR1 and CDR2 (MNHEY, SVGAGI) derive from the germline V gene. The cysteine opens and the phenylalanine closes a CDR3 of 14 amino acids. Only the CDR3 DNA is retained, 42 bases long and in frame from the first base. This record comes from a study of T cells after yellow fever vaccination (dated by TCRdb to between 2018 and 2021). Background on the whole study: Libraries from fractions with low cell numbers were prepared with the SMART-Seq v4 Ultra Low Input RNA kit. Two healthy male donors, one aged 18 to 30 and one aged 30 to 40 years, were included in the cohort. To track T-cell clones before and after primary and booster YFV17D yellow fever vaccination, bulk TCR alpha and beta repertoires were sequenced longitudinally. Blood was drawn at multiple timepoints before and after primary and secondary immunization, with bulk PBMC replicates and cell subsets isolated. General study outcomes and caveats: Because the study included only a couple of donors, the extent to which the findings can be generalized is limited. After the booster, most clones that had expanded after primary vaccination were detected again (approximately 96% of CD4 and 88% of CD8), suggesting broad maintenance of memory. Compared with the primary T-cell response, the secondary T-cell response was weaker but faster, peaking on day 5 rather than day 15. FACS-sorted repertoires could contain abundant contaminating clonotypes from the bulk population, so computational filtering was required. A small fraction of clonotypes showed up in both the CD4 and CD8 compartments, probably as a result of convergent recombination.

The run used an Illumina NovaSeq 6000. TCR cDNA was synthesized by 5'RACE template switching, which introduced a universal primer site and unique molecular identifiers. Priming for cDNA synthesis came from both the TCR alpha and TCR beta constant segments. Libraries were amplified in two PCR steps, with sample barcodes and sequencing adapters added in the second step. Libraries were sequenced on Illumina HiSeq 2500 (2x100 bp) or NovaSeq (2x150 bp). The study's processing was this. Demultiplexing of reads and collapsing into UMI consensus sequences were performed with MIGEC, and V(D)J alignment was carried out with MiXCR. Vaccine-responding clonotypes were defined with edgeR using replicate PBMC samples, requiring FDR below 0.01 and a log2 fold change above 5 up to day 15. CD4 or CD8 identity was assigned to each bulk clonotype according to whether the clonotype was present at higher abundance in the sequenced CD4 repertoire or the sequenced CD8 repertoire. TCRdb reworked the public reads: Q25 trimming with fastp, MiXCR clone assembly, productive beta chains retained. Each entry merges the rows of one CDR3 protein and shows their most common DNA and genes. The V and J calls were not made by the authors but by TCRdb's processing. This sample lists 200,000 to 250,000 distinct CDR3 sequences; approximately 3.2% were detected once. Of the sample, less than 3.5% falls within the top ten clones.

The treatment or condition label, read with the paper, signifies: live attenuated yellow fever vaccine strain. PBMCs were isolated from peripheral blood using a standard Ficoll-Paque protocol. CD4 and CD8 T-cell fractions were isolated with Dynabeads CD4 and CD8 positive selection kits. RNA was extracted with TriZol from bulk PBMCs, CD4 and CD8 fractions, and dextramer-positive and dextramer-negative fractions. The receptor was isolated from a man aged 18 to 29 who received the YFV17D yellow fever vaccine. Source: CD4+ T cells sorted from PBMCs, taken 10 days after the yellow fever booster vaccination. This receptor chain uses TRBV6-5 and TRBJ2-5; the D gene is possibly TRBD1, with 6 bases matching. The CDR3 here reads CASSPQGGEETQYF. In nucleotides, the sequence is TGTGCCAGCAGTCCACAGGGTGGCGAAGAGACCCAGTACTTC.